One sample yielded the 14 T cell receptor beta chains listed below, sequenced in a study of cytomegalovirus exposure and HLA in healthy donors. The assay was immunoSEQ multiplex PCR, and TCRdb's table has in-frame clones only and misses some. The table has more than 150,000 clones, approximately 88% seen once. Sequenced material: PBMCs. Every receptor here comes from a man younger than 35 in good health and CMV-seropositive.

The J gene is TRBJ1-2, the V gene TRBV18; possibly TRBD1 for D (5 bases). This CDR3 region has 15 residues. Germline lookup yields CDR1 KGHSH and CDR2 LQKENI. The ends were cut back, 2 bases at V and 0 bases at J, with 10 bases in the middle. In DNA, the CDR3 is TGTGCCAGCTCACCATCGGGGGTAGCTAACTATGGCTACACCTTC. Protein: CASSPSGVANYGYTF.

The chain couples TRBV6-5 to TRBJ1-3, with D unclear. Germline CDR1 MNHEY, CDR2 SVGAGI. V was shortened by 6 bases and J by 4 bases, with 13 bases between the two germline ends. This CDR3 contains 14 residues. The CDR3 DNA sequence: TGTGCCAGCAGCAACGCCGGGTCGGGAAACACCATATATTTT. Translation: CASSNAGSGNTIYF.

The chain combines TRBV13 with TRBJ2-3; D gene uncertain. Deletions cut 7 bases from V and 4 bases from J, with 12 bases between. CDR1 is PRHDT and CDR2 is FYEKMQ in the germline V gene (reference sequence). CDR3 length equals 13 residues. CDR3 bases: TGTGCCAGCAACTCCGCGCTCGCAGATACGCAGTATTTT. This gives the protein CASNSALADTQYF.

This clone was observed once. The chain uses TRBV5-1 and TRBJ2-7; unclear D gene. CDR1 and CDR2 (germline): SGHRS, YFSETQ. V lost 2 bases and J lost 6, with 15 bases in between. The CDR3 totals 14 residues. The CDR3 nucleotides are TGCGCCAGCAGCTTAGAACCCCTTGGGCGCGAGCAGTACTTC. Its translation is CASSLEPLGREQYF.

The chain couples TRBV19 to TRBJ2-3; TRBD2 matches 8 bases. With 6 bases clipped from V and 1 base from J, the junction kept 3 bases outside the gene matches. Germline CDR1 and CDR2: LNHDA and SQIVND (reference sequence). The CDR3 has 14 amino acids. This chain's CDR3 is CASSRGGGTDTQYF. The DNA for the CDR3 is TGTGCCAGTAGCCGGGGGGGAGGCACAGATACGCAGTATTTT.

V gene TRBV19 combines with J gene TRBJ2-7; weak D call: TRBD2 (5 bases). The CDR3 runs to 13 residues. CDR1 and CDR2 (germline): LNHDA, SQIVND (reference sequence). Deletions cut 1 base from V and 3 bases from J, with 7 bases between. The CDR3 DNA follows: TGTGCCAGTAGTATAGGGACTTTCTACGAGCAGTACTTC. It specifies CASSIGTFYEQYF.

The table lists this clone with a few counts. The gene calls are TRBV10-3 and TRBJ2-7; 14 bases agree with TRBD2. The CDR3 extends over 16 amino acids. The V and J ends lost 5 bases and 2 bases, in that order; junction bases with no gene match: 5. Germline assignment: CDR1 ENHRY and CDR2 SYGVKD. CDR3 sequence: CAISSGTSGSTYEQYF. The CDR3 DNA is TGTGCCATCAGTTCCGGGACTAGCGGGAGCACCTACGAGCAGTACTTC.

The chain joins TRBV28 to TRBJ1-2, with a possible D match to TRBD1 (5 bases). Germline V CDR1 and CDR2: MDHEN, SYDVKM. The CDR3 spans 12 residues. The V and J ends lost 5 bases and 4 bases respectively, with 8 bases between them. CDR3 residues: CASSQGFYGYTF. CDR3 nucleotide sequence: TGTGCCAGCAGTCAGGGATTCTATGGCTACACCTTC.

The V gene is TRBV28, the J gene TRBJ2-7, with 9 bases that match TRBD1. V was clipped by 0 bases and J by 4 bases; unmatched bases: 10. Germline loops: CDR1 MDHEN, CDR2 SYDVKM. CDR3 length equals 17 residues. Written as DNA, the CDR3 is TGTGCCAGCAGTTTATGGGGGTGGACAGGGGATTCATACGAGCAGTACTTC. Protein: CASSLWGWTGDSYEQYF.

The V gene is TRBV10-3, the J gene TRBJ2-7, with 9 bases identical to TRBD1. CDR3 length equals 13 residues. The germline V gene has CDR1 ENHRY and CDR2 SYGVKD. V lost 8 bases to trimming and J lost 1 base; unmatched junction nucleotides: 3. CDR3 amino acids: CAIGTGQSYEQYF. In DNA, the CDR3 is TGTGCCATCGGGACAGGGCAATCCTACGAGCAGTACTTC.

The V gene is TRBV28, the J gene TRBJ2-4; weak D call: TRBD2 (6 bases). CDR3 length: 16 residues. V was pared by 5 bases and J by 0 bases, with 14 bases between. Germline loops: CDR1 MDHEN, CDR2 SYDVKM. CDR3 residues: CASSAGRILAKNIQYF. The CDR3 DNA reads TGTGCCAGCAGTGCGGGACGGATTCTAGCCAAAAACATTCAGTACTTC.

This clone has only one observation. This chain links TRBV27 with TRBJ1-1, with TRBD1 as a possible D gene (6 bases). The CDR3 is 13 amino acids. V gave up 3 bases and J gave up 5 bases, with 10 bases separating them. Germline V gives CDR1 MNHEY, CDR2 SMNVEV (reference sequence). CDR3 sequence: CASSLTGRTEAFF. The CDR3 nucleotides read TGTGCCAGCAGTTTGACAGGTAGGACTGAAGCTTTCTTT.

The V call is TRBV2, the J call TRBJ2-7; 9 bases agree with TRBD2. The V and J ends lost 5 bases and 7 bases, in that order; junction bases with no gene match: 15. There are 16 residues in the CDR3. Germline CDR1 is SNHLY and CDR2 is FYNNEI. CDR3 residues: CASSPALGGRAREQYF. CDR3 bases: TGTGCCAGCAGTCCCGCCCTGGGCGGGAGGGCCCGGGAGCAGTACTTC.

This clone has only a few counts. The V and J genes are TRBV29-1 and TRBJ1-1; a possible D gene is TRBD1 (5 bases). CDR3 length: 14 residues. V was trimmed by 5 bases and J by 0 bases, leaving 13 bases between them. The germline gives CDR1 SQVTM, CDR2 ANQGSEA. The DNA of the CDR3 is TGCAGCGTTAGGGGTACTCTTATGAACACTGAAGCTTTCTTT. This encodes CSVRGTLMNTEAFF.